The 6 T cell receptor beta chains below all came from one sample that was sequenced in a study of T cells in Graves' hyperthyroidism and ophthalmopathy. The source material, RNA transcripts, was used to amplify TCR beta CDR3 regions. In the first-round RT-PCR of the TCR CDR3, the HTBI primer set was used. TCRdb fed the multiplex PCR reads into MiXCR, producing one record per CDR3 protein. The sample holds more than 600,000 distinct CDR3 sequences, about 16% seen once. The source material was blood. All receptors come from a man aged 18 to 29 with Graves' hyperthyroidism.

The V call is TRBV7-9, the J call TRBJ2-1; no definite D call. Germline CDR1 reads SEHNR; CDR2 reads FQNEAQ (reference sequence). V was shortened by 2 bases and J by 5 bases, with 19 bases between the two germline ends. The length of the CDR3 is 17 residues. CDR3: CASSLSPKRSGNNEQFF. The DNA of the CDR3 is TGTGCCAGCAGCTTAAGCCCCAAGAGATCAGGTAACAATGAGCAGTTCTTC.

This clonotype showed up many times. The chain couples TRBV20-1 to TRBJ2-7; 8 bases are shared with TRBD1. J lost 4 bases, V lost 5 bases, and 4 bases had no gene match. Germline lookup yields CDR1 DFQATT and CDR2 SNEGSKA (reference sequence). The CDR3 is 12 amino acids. In DNA, the CDR3 is TGCAGTGCTCGAACAGGGGGGTACGAGCAGTACTTC. Its protein product is CSARTGGYEQYF.

This chain joins TRBV11-3 and TRBJ1-2, with 8 bases fitting TRBD1. The germline V gene encodes CDR1 SGHNT and CDR2 YENEEA. V lost 5 bases to trimming and J lost 10 bases; unmatched junction nucleotides: 12. CDR3 length: 14 amino acids. CDR3 sequence (DNA): TGTGCCAGCAGCGAGTCTCAGGGACAGGAAGACTACACCTTC. Amino acid sequence: CASSESQGQEDYTF.

This clonotype has a handful of counts. The chain links TRBV20-1 to TRBJ1-2; D gene uncertain. Per germline, CDR1 DFQATT and CDR2 SNEGSKA (reference sequence). The CDR3 has 14 residues. V lost 0 bases and J lost 4, with 12 bases in between. The CDR3 protein is CSARDFETFYGYTF. The CDR3 nucleotides are TGCAGTGCTAGAGATTTTGAGACCTTCTATGGCTACACCTTC.

This clonotype was seen ten or more times. The rearrangement links TRBV28 to TRBJ2-1; possible D gene TRBD1, 6 bases. There are 14 residues in the CDR3. Trimming left V 2 bases short and J 7 bases short, with 12 bases between. Germline CDR1 and CDR2: MDHEN and SYDVKM. CDR3 DNA: TGTGCCAGCAGTTTAGGGGGCTTCTGGAATGAGCAGTTCTTC. Protein product: CASSLGGFWNEQFF.

The chain is built from TRBV7-9 and TRBJ2-6; D is perhaps TRBD1 or TRBD2 (5 bases each). Trimming cost V 3 bases and J 2 bases, with 8 bases left between them. Per germline, CDR1 SEHNR and CDR2 FQNEAQ (reference sequence). There are 15 residues in the CDR3. The CDR3 here is CASSLGVPGANVLTF. The CDR3 DNA follows: TGTGCCAGCAGCTTGGGGGTTCCTGGGGCCAACGTCCTGACTTTC.